This TCR beta chain was profiled in a study of blood T cell repertoires in COVID-19. Overall study: The study drew acute and convalescent COVID-19 samples from the United States, Italy and Spain. T cells, B-cell-depleted T cells, or PBMCs provided the cDNA or gDNA that served as material.

The germline V gene has CDR1 SGHAT and CDR2 FQNNGV. V trimming: 5 bases; J trimming: 0 bases; junction bases outside the gene matches: 14. The CDR3 runs to 18 residues. TCRdb's copy holds only in-frame clones and misses some; the assay was immunoSEQ multiplex PCR. This table has 350,000 to 400,000 clones, just over 90% appearing once. The chain employs TRBV11-2 and TRBJ2-7; 9 bases map to TRBD1. The sequence derives from a woman between 40 and 50 years old who had been exposed to COVID-19. The material sequenced was PBMCs or T cells enriched from blood (not recorded which). The CDR3 sequence: CASSHPGSNRGPSYEQYF. The CDR3 coding sequence is TGTGCCAGCAGCCATCCAGGGAGTAACAGGGGGCCCTCCTACGAGCAGTACTTC. Together with reference TRBV11-2 and TRBJ2-7, the CDR3 gives the full variable domain: EAGVAQSPRYKIIEKRQSVAFWCNPISGHATLYWYQQILGQGPKLLIQFQNNGVVDDSQLPKDRFSAERLKGVDSTLKIQPAKLEDSAVYLCASSHPGSNRGPSYEQYFGPGTRLTVT.